This T cell receptor beta chain came from a study of cytomegalovirus exposure and HLA in healthy donors. Across the whole study: Counted in an early data release were 75 million to 85 million unique TCRs from HLA-typed donors. Among over 300 genotyped donors, around 80% fell in the Caucasian-associated ancestry cluster.

Amplification used 60 Vbeta primers and 13 Jbeta primers. The assay was immunoSEQ multiplex PCR, and TCRdb's table has in-frame clones only and misses some. The table for this sample gives some 70,000 clones. CDR1 SGHRS and CDR2 YFSETQ come from the germline V gene. The V and J ends lost 4 bases and 7 bases, in that order; junction bases with no gene match: 7. This CDR3 has 15 residues. The sequencing input was PBMCs. The rearrangement uses TRBV5-1 and TRBJ2-1; 11 bases line up with TRBD2. The clonotype comes from a middle-aged man in good health and CMV-seronegative. As DNA, the CDR3 is TGCGCCAGCAGCGACGGGACTAGCGGCTTTAATGAGCAGTTCTTC. Translation gives CASSDGTSGFNEQFF. Together with reference TRBV5-1 and TRBJ2-1, the CDR3 gives the full variable domain: KAGVTQTPRYLIKTRGQQVTLSCSPISGHRSVSWYQQTPGQGLQFLFEYFSETQRNKGNFPGRFSGRQFSNSRSEMNVSTLELGDSALYLCASSDGTSGFNEQFFGPGTRLTVL.